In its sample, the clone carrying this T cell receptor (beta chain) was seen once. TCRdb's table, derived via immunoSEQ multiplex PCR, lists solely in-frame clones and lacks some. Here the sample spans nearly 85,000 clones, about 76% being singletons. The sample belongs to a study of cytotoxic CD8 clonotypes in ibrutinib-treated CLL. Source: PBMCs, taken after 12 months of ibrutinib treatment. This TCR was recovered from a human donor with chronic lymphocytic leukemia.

The CDR3 here is CASSLGPRQPQHF. Here the CDR3 DNA reads TGTGCCAGCAGCTTAGGCCCCAGGCAGCCCCAGCATTTT. The J gene is TRBJ1-5, the V gene TRBV7-2; D gene ambiguous. This CDR3 has 13 residues. The germline gives CDR1 SGHTA, CDR2 FQGNSA. V shed 1 base and J shed 7 bases, with 8 bases lying between them. Looking up the rest from reference TRBV7-2 and TRBJ1-5 gives the full variable domain: GAGVSQSPSNKVTEKGKDVELRCDPISGHTALYWYRQSLGQGLEFLIYFQGNSAPDKSGLPSDRFSAERTGGSVSTLTIQRTQQEDSAVYLCASSLGPRQPQHFGDGTRLSIL.